This paragraph covers one T cell receptor beta chain sequence. What antigen it recognizes has not been identified. No much larger clone exists at a distance of one base, and base qualities are not known. V was cut back by 6 bases and J by 8 bases, leaving a gap of 16 bases between them. The CDR3 contains 13 residues, cysteine and phenylalanine counted. The only DNA kept is the CDR3, 39 bases in frame from the first base. From a lookup of the germline V gene, CDR1 and CDR2 are MDHEN and SYDVKM. Samples from volunteer blood donors who had recovered from COVID-19 were contributed by a second Seattle source. Each collaborating institution followed its own protocols to collect whole blood in K2EDTA tubes. For TCRbeta analysis, collaborators shipped samples as frozen whole blood, isolated PBMCs, or DNA extracted from either of those sample types. The sample comes from a study of blood T cell repertoires in COVID-19 (dated by TCRdb to the early 2020s). About the study as a whole: Samples from collaborators originated in the United States, Italy and Spain and spanned both the acute and convalescent phases of COVID-19. The prospective study material was composed of cDNA or gDNA derived from T cells, B-cell-depleted T cells, or PBMCs. Deeply sampled blood TCRbeta repertoires from subjects exposed to, actively infected with, or recovered from COVID-19 were included in the dataset. A freely available public database, intended as a resource for researchers studying the immune response to SARS-CoV-2, is where the repertoires were released. The samples were drawn from two sources: the first 160 participants of the ongoing ImmuneRACE study, and 1,000 to 1,500 subjects contributed by 6 global collaborators. Nearly every sample came with metadata listing a de-identified subject ID, COVID-19 status, age in years and sex. Where available, HLA class I and class II types were obtained from metadata supplied by the sample provider rather than from assay-based typing.

Summary of the overall study and its limitations: The amount of clinical and demographic metadata varied by source and participant and was provided uncurated.

TCRbeta CDR3 regions were amplified from genomic DNA using the immunoSEQ Assay, a bias-controlled multiplex PCR. On the authors' methods: Within the assay, amplification of reference gene primers was used to estimate how many nucleated cells each sample contained. Sequence reads were collapsed and filtered to measure the absolute abundance of every unique TCRbeta CDR3 rearrangement. For each sample, productive Simpson clonality was calculated as the square root of Simpson's diversity index over productive rearrangements. Drawn from immuneACCESS, this table holds only the in-frame rearrangements with V and J called that TCRdb kept. Clones are partly lost; checked studies trace under half to an unresolved V gene and leave the rest unexplained. The D gene and trimming were derived from the DNA, and the V and J assignments and clone size from that table. The sample table records roughly 250,000 clones; around nine tenths of these occur just once. 2.1% of the sample goes to the ten largest clones.

The TCR originated in a woman aged 40 to 50 who had recovered from COVID-19. The chain couples TRBV28 to TRBJ1-2; TRBD1 is perhaps the D gene, given 5 matching bases. The sequenced sample was peripheral blood. This receptor has the CDR3 CASRAGRLPGYTF. The DNA is as follows: TGTGCCAGCAGAGCGGGGCGGCTACCCGGCTACACCTTC.